This T cell receptor (beta chain) stems from a study of cytomegalovirus exposure and HLA in healthy donors. Whole-study results and caveats: Using a false discovery rate of 0.05, a later analysis showed that around 16,000 TCR beta sequences were associated with HLA alleles. Generally TCR sequences proved uncommon, though certain public TCRs appeared in numerous donors. Sequencing likely caused a cluster of highly shared sequence variants.

Amplification used 60 Vbeta primers and 13 Jbeta primers. Method: immunoSEQ multiplex PCR; TCRdb's copy keeps in-frame clones and lacks some. The profile shows 90,000 to 110,000 clones, more than 65% of them singletons. Remarks on this clone: No antigen is known for it.

CDR1 is MNHEY and CDR2 is SVGAGI in the germline V gene. J lost 9 bases, V lost 2 bases, and 7 bases had no gene match. The CDR3 contains 15 residues. What was sequenced was PBMCs. This receptor was taken from a man aged 35 to 55 in good health and CMV-seropositive. The rearrangement joins TRBV6-5 to TRBJ2-1; 10 bases match TRBD2. The CDR3 sequence is CASSYVAGGHLEQFF. The CDR3 bases are TGTGCCAGCAGTTACGTAGCGGGAGGTCACCTTGAGCAGTTCTTC.